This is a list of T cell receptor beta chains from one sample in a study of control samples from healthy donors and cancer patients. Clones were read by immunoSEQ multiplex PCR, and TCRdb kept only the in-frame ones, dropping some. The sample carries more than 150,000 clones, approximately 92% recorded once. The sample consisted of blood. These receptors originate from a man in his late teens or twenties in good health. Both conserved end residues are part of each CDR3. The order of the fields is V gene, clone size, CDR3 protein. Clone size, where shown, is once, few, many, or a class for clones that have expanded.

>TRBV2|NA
CASSELQGVLVGYGYTF
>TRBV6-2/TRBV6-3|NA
CASSRGGDTEAFF
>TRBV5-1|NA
CASSLTGEDGYTF
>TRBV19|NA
CASSRKGAGGYTF
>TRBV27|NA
CASSRDRGGEKLFF
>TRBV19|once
CASLDRVNTEAFF
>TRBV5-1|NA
CASRAVPGTEAFF
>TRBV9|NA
CASSVVASGGNEQFF
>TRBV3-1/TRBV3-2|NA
CASRRQGVNSPLHF
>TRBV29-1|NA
CSVNRGQQAGELFF
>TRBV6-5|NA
CASSYEGNTEAFF
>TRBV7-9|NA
CASSRISTAGELFF
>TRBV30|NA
CAWSVSGQVGQPQHF
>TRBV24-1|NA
CATSDTNKGDIQYF
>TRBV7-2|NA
CASSWGGVTNEKLFF
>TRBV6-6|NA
CASSLQGSNTGELFF
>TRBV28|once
CASSFSAANYGYTF
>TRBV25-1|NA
CASSPHAGYSPLHF
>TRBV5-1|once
CASSLGTGPGANVLTF
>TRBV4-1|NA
CASSQGHSAYGYTF
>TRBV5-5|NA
CASSYPTLDTQYF
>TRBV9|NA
CASSDLDSPYGYTF
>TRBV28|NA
CASTAFGGSEAFF
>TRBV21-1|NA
CASSNDRVGNQPQHF
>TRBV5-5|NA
CASSWQPLGTEAFF
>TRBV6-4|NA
CASSDFSGGAEDTQYF
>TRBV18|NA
CASSPSGEQPQHF
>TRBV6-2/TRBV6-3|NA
CASSQYTEAFF
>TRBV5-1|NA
CASSLGDSTGELFF
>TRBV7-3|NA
CASSSVVNTEAFF
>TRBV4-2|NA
CASSQEQGGETKNIQYF
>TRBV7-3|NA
CASSFYSGGGWAGELFF
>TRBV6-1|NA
CASSEGVGARVNEKLFF
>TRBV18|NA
CASSPFAGLSSGANVLTF
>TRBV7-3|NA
CASSSTSTDTQYF
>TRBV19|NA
CASSRGLASTDTQYF
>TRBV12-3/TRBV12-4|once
CASSSDEQFF
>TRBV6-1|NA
CASSEEGPLTYSYEQYF
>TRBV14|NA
CASSQGSEGTQYF
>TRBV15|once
CATSKREMGRPNTGELFF
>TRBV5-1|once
CASGTGTAGNTIYF
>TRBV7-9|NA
CASSLAGGGAGEQYF
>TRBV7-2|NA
CASSFRTASYNSPLHF
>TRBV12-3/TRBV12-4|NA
CASSSRQGTGYTF
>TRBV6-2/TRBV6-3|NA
CASSYAEGAGANVLTF
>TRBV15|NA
CATSRDSGTSDGYTF
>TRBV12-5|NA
CASGLVLGQGATEAFF
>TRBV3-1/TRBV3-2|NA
CASSLGERGSSPLHF
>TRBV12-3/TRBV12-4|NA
CASGTGVSTQYF
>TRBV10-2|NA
CAIRTQSSYEQYF
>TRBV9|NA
CASSSNPGLAGGPRFQETQYF
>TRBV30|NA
CAWSVGTANTEAFF
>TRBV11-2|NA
CASSITGFSSYNSPLHF
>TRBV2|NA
CASSVYNEQFF